The 24 T cell receptor beta chains listed next were all sequenced from one sample in a study of human T cells and chemical hapten exposure. TCRdb reprocessed the RACE reads with MiXCR, giving one entry per CDR3 protein. Among some 71,000 distinct CDR3 sequences listed, approximately 12% were seen once. The time point: patch test 3, about 24 weeks after DPC sensitization. Documented treatment: therapeutic diphenylcyclopropenone sensitization with weekly scalp DPC. Sequences were derived from whole blood, sampled in connection with sensitization to the hapten diphenylcyclopropenone (DPC). These receptors originate from a woman in her fifties or sixties with alopecia areata. Some clones in this sample may be carry-over from other donors' samples.

V usage is TRBV15 and J usage is TRBJ2-3; D not resolved. There are 18 residues in the CDR3. V was pared by 3 bases and J by 7 bases, with 26 bases between. Per the germline V gene, CDR1 is LNHNV and CDR2 is YYDKDF (reference sequence). The CDR3: CATSRGPGYEERRNTQYF. DNA for the CDR3: TGTGCCACCAGCAGGGGTCCCGGCTACGAGGAGCGTAGAAATACGCAGTATTTT.

This clonotype has only a few counts. The V call is TRBV7-9, the J call TRBJ2-1; D is perhaps TRBD2 (5 bases). V lost 5 bases and J 9 bases, leaving 8 bases between the germline ends. The CDR3 length is 11 residues. Germline assignment: CDR1 SEHNR and CDR2 FQNEAQ (reference sequence). The CDR3 nucleotides are TGTGCCAGCAGCCCTAGCAGTGAGCAGTTCTTC. The encoded protein is CASSPSSEQFF.

The table lists this clonotype with many counts. The rearrangement joins TRBV28 to TRBJ1-1; D not certain. The CDR3 runs to 15 residues. The V gene's germline CDR1 is MDHEN and CDR2 SYDVKM. V was pared by 7 bases and J by 2 bases, with 17 bases between. The chain's CDR3 is CASNSPLRGNTEAFF. The CDR3 coding sequence is TGTGCCAGCAACTCTCCGTTACGGGGTAACACTGAAGCTTTCTTT.

V and J are TRBV27 and TRBJ1-1; no definite D call. V was pared by 8 bases and J by 0 bases, with 7 bases between. Germline-derived CDR1 and CDR2 are MNHEY and SMNVEV (reference sequence). This CDR3 is built from 12 residues. In DNA form, the CDR3 reads TGTGCCAGCGGGAAGATGAACACTGAAGCTTTCTTT. Its protein product is CASGKMNTEAFF.

The rearrangement links TRBV20-1 to TRBJ1-1, with a weak D call TRBD1 (6 bases). CDR3 size: 15 residues. Trimming took off 8 bases at V and 0 bases at J, with 19 bases between the two ends. Germline CDR1 reads DFQATT; CDR2 reads SNEGSKA (reference sequence). The CDR3 here is CSPLRSAGVNTEAFF. Here the CDR3 DNA reads TGCAGTCCGCTACGGAGTGCAGGGGTGAACACTGAAGCTTTCTTT.

This clonotype was recorded at least ten times. The chain joins TRBV12-3 or TRBV12-4 to TRBJ1-1; the D is unclear. The V end was cut by 1 base, the J end by 1 base, with 4 bases between. The CDR3 has 13 residues. The CDR3 is CASSLGGNTEAFF. The CDR3 DNA reads TGTGCCAGCAGTTTAGGGGGGAACACTGAAGCTTTCTTT.

This clonotype was observed many times. The V call is TRBV20-1, the J call TRBJ2-1, with a weak D call TRBD1 (5 bases). CDR3 length: 12 residues. Germline V gene data show CDR1 as DFQATT and CDR2 as SNEGSKA (reference sequence). V dropped 1 base and J dropped 12 bases, with 13 bases sitting between them. The CDR3 nucleotides read TGCAGTGCTAGAGTGAGAAGGGGCCGGCAGTTCTTC. Translated, it gives CSARVRRGRQFF.

The CDR3 is CASSVGRGQVTDTQYF. DNA of the CDR3: TGTGCCAGCAGCGTAGGCCGGGGCCAAGTCACAGATACGCAGTATTTT. V usage is TRBV9 and J usage is TRBJ2-3, with D possibly called TRBD1 or TRBD2 (5 bases each). The CDR3 extends over 16 amino acids. Trimming stripped 0 bases from V and 2 bases from J, with 13 bases between. Germline V gene lookup returns CDR1 SGDLS and CDR2 YYNGEE.

This clonotype was found a few times. The V and J genes are TRBV2 and TRBJ2-6, with D unresolved. Germline V lookup: CDR1 SNHLY, CDR2 FYNNEI. Deletions cut 3 bases from V and 4 bases from J, with 7 bases between. The CDR3 consists of 14 residues. CDR3 region: CASSDSVGANVLTF. CDR3 bases: TGTGCCAGCAGTGATTCAGTCGGGGCCAACGTCCTGACTTTC.

This clonotype was counted many times. The chain carries TRBV6-1 and TRBJ1-5; the D is unclear. CDR3 length equals 13 residues. From germline, CDR1 is MNHNS and CDR2 SASEGT. V lost 3 bases, J lost 3 bases, and 6 bases lay in between. The CDR3 spells CASSDRPNQPQHF. The CDR3 region has the DNA TGTGCCAGCAGTGACAGGCCCAATCAGCCCCAGCATTTT.

This clonotype appeared a few times. The gene calls are TRBV18 and TRBJ1-2, with 12 nucleotides matching TRBD1. The CDR3 loop spans 12 amino acids. The V and J ends lost 3 bases and 10 bases, in that order; junction bases with no gene match: 0. CDR1 is KGHSH, CDR2 LQKENI, per germline. CDR3 DNA sequence: TGTGCCAGCTCACCGGGACAGGGGGCCTACACCTTC. Translated: CASSPGQGAYTF.

Regarding this clonotype: A much bigger clone sits one base away, suggesting this may be a read error. The gene calls are TRBV15 and TRBJ1-1; 9 positions match TRBD1. Trimming at V came to 9 bases and at J to 1 base, leaving 15 bases not matched to a gene. Germline V gene sequence: CDR1 LNHNV, CDR2 YYDKDF (reference sequence). The CDR3 length is 17 residues. As DNA, the CDR3 is TGTGCCACTCGTAGTACCGGGACAGGGACCCAGAACACTGAAGCTTTCTTT. Protein: CATRSTGTGTQNTEAFF.

The chain joins TRBV4-3 to TRBJ1-2, with a possible D match to TRBD1 (5 bases). The CDR3 runs to 13 residues. CDR1 is LGHNA, CDR2 YSLEER, per germline. V was pared by 4 bases and J by 5 bases, with 11 bases between. CDR3 sequence (DNA): TGCGCCAGCAGCCGGGCAGGGTATTATGGCTACACCTTC. This translates into CASSRAGYYGYTF.

The chain employs TRBV20-1 and TRBJ2-3, with a possible D match to TRBD2 (5 bases). The germline V gene encodes CDR1 DFQATT and CDR2 SNEGSKA (reference sequence). V lost 5 bases to trimming and J lost 1 base, with 10 bases between them. This CDR3 has 13 residues. The CDR3, as DNA: TGCAGTGCTCTAGCCTCGGGCACAGATACGCAGTATTTT. Translated, it gives CSALASGTDTQYF.

Ten or more counts support this clonotype. V usage is TRBV6-2 or TRBV6-3 and J usage is TRBJ1-5; no clear D gene. CDR1 is MNHEY, CDR2 SVGEGT, per germline. V lost 0 bases and J lost 4, with 7 bases in between. The length of the CDR3 is 14 residues. This CDR3 is CASSYSSGNQPQHF. The CDR3 coding sequence is TGTGCCAGCAGTTACTCAAGCGGGAATCAGCCCCAGCATTTT.

The sample holds a few counts of this clonotype. The genes are TRBV6-2 or TRBV6-3 and TRBJ2-3; D perhaps matches TRBD2 (6 bases). The CDR3 is 20 amino acids. Per germline, CDR1 MNHEY and CDR2 SVGEGT. Trimming pared 2 bases from V and 3 bases from J, leaving 27 bases between. CDR3 loop: CASSYVFGGKTGEGTDTQYF. CDR3 sequence (DNA): TGTGCCAGCAGTTACGTTTTTGGCGGTAAAACGGGGGAAGGGACAGATACGCAGTATTTT.

This clonotype was counted a few times. V is TRBV27 and J is TRBJ1-5, with 7 bases aligning to TRBD1. Germline CDR1 reads MNHEY; CDR2 reads SMNVEV (reference sequence). This CDR3 is built from 20 residues. V shed 3 bases, J shed 0 bases, and the junction held 17 bases outside the gene matches. As DNA, the CDR3 is TGTGCCAGCAGTTTGCGGGGGACAGCGACTTGGGGCTATAGCAATCAGCCCCAGCATTTT. Its protein product is CASSLRGTATWGYSNQPQHF.

In its sample, this clonotype was seen many times. The chain employs TRBV20-1 and TRBJ1-6; no clear D gene. CDR1 DFQATT and CDR2 SNEGSKA come from the germline V gene (reference sequence). The CDR3 consists of 15 residues. V shed 6 bases and J shed 0 bases, with 12 bases lying between them. CDR3 in DNA: TGCAGTGCCGTGGGCCGTAGCTCCTATAATTCACCCCTCCACTTT. The encoded protein is CSAVGRSSYNSPLHF.

This clonotype occurred many times. The chain carries TRBV12-3 or TRBV12-4 and TRBJ2-5; D is unresolved. This CDR3 is 13 amino acids long. Trimming removed 2 bases at V and 0 bases at J, with 4 bases between. The CDR3 DNA sequence: TGTGCCAGCAGTTTACAGGACCAAGAGACCCAGTACTTC. Translation gives CASSLQDQETQYF.

This clonotype showed up just a few times. The DNA for the CDR3 is TGTGCCAGCAGCTTAGCGCAGAATCTAGGGGTAGCCAAAAACATTCAGTACTTC. Translated, it gives CASSLAQNLGVAKNIQYF. The chain has TRBV7-8 and TRBJ2-4; maybe TRBD1 (5 bases). CDR1 and CDR2 (germline): SGHVS, FQNEAQ. V dropped 0 bases and J dropped 0 bases, with 15 bases sitting between them. The CDR3 spans 18 residues.

This clonotype was found a few times. The chain's CDR3 is CASSERHRVTGELFF. In DNA, the CDR3 is TGTGCCAGCAGTGAGAGGCATAGGGTCACCGGGGAGCTGTTTTTT. The V gene is TRBV2, the J gene TRBJ2-2, with D hard to call. The CDR3 length is 15 residues. V lost 3 bases and J lost 4, with 12 bases in between. Germline-derived CDR1 and CDR2 are SNHLY and FYNNEI. Based on the CDR3 plus reference TRBV2 and TRBJ2-2, the full variable domain is EPEVTQTPSHQVTQMGQEVILRCVPISNHLYFYWYRQILGQKVEFLVSFYNNEISEKSEIFDDQFSVERPDGSNFTLKIRSTKLEDSAMYFCASSERHRVTGELFFGEGSRLTVL.

In this sample, this clonotype turned up many times. The V and J genes are TRBV7-6 and TRBJ2-3; TRBD1 agrees at 7 bases. J gave up 3 bases and V 2 bases, and 8 bases lay outside the gene matches. The CDR3 runs to 16 residues. Germline CDR1 and CDR2: SGHVS and FNYEAQ. The CDR3 DNA sequence: TGTGCCAGCAGCTTAAATGTGGGACAGACGACAGATACGCAGTATTTT. It translates to CASSLNVGQTTDTQYF.

This clonotype was counted ten times or more. The CDR3 coding sequence is TGTGCCAGCAGCCCCCGGGCAGATGCAACTAATGAAAAACTGTTTTTT. Its translation: CASSPRADATNEKLFF. This chain uses TRBV11-2 with TRBJ1-4; D not resolved. The V gene lost 5 bases and the J gene lost 0 bases, with 13 bases spanning the gap. The germline V gene has CDR1 SGHAT and CDR2 FQNNGV. The length of the CDR3 is 16 residues.

The chain combines TRBV19 with TRBJ2-1; possibly TRBD1 for D (5 bases). Germline CDR1 LNHDA, CDR2 SQIVND (reference sequence). This CDR3 contains 13 residues. V was pared by 2 bases and J by 12 bases, with 14 bases between. CDR3 protein: CASSINKDNTQFF. DNA of the CDR3: TGTGCCAGTAGTATAAACAAGGACAATACGCAGTTCTTC. The full variable domain, completed using reference TRBV19 and TRBJ2-1, is DGGITQSPKYLFRKEGQNVTLSCEQNLNHDAMYWYRQDPGQGLRLIYYSQIVNDFQKGDIAEGYSVSREKKESFPLTVTSAQKNPTAFYLCASSINKDNTQFFGPGTRLTVL.